The TCR beta chain described here comes from a study of Ad26.COV2.S vaccination and SARS-CoV-2 variants. Study observations and caveats: Assessments of TCR breadth and depth may have underestimated the total T cell responses. CD8+ and CD4+ T cells specific for spike reportedly responded with substantial breadth after vaccination. Recipients of vaccine and of placebo showed similar breadth of their non-spike TCR repertoires.

The CDR3 length is 14 residues. V lost 0 bases and J lost 11, with 16 bases in between. The germline gives CDR1 MNHNY, CDR2 SVGAGI (reference sequence). Assay: immunoSEQ multiplex PCR; the TCRdb copy retains only in-frame clones and omits some. This sample has approximately 480,000 clones; approximately 90% occur once, and the top ten carry roughly 13%. As to treatment: about 20 received Ad26.COV2.S at low or high dose, single or two shots; 5 received placebo; per-sample allocation not given. Day 63 following the first vaccine or placebo injection was when the samples were taken. Wuhan-strain spike was delivered by a replication-incompetent Ad26 vector. With regard to this clone: Its antigen remains unknown.

Sequences were derived from peripheral blood, sampled in a trial of Ad26.COV2.S vaccine versus placebo. The chain is built from TRBV6-6 and TRBJ1-2; possibly TRBD1 for D (6 bases). The receptor comes from a person between 18 and 59 years old who received the Ad26.COV2.S COVID-19 vaccine or a placebo. The CDR3 reads CASSYSAGAFVYTF. The DNA for the CDR3 is TGTGCCAGCAGTTACTCGGCAGGGGCTTTCGTATACACCTTC.